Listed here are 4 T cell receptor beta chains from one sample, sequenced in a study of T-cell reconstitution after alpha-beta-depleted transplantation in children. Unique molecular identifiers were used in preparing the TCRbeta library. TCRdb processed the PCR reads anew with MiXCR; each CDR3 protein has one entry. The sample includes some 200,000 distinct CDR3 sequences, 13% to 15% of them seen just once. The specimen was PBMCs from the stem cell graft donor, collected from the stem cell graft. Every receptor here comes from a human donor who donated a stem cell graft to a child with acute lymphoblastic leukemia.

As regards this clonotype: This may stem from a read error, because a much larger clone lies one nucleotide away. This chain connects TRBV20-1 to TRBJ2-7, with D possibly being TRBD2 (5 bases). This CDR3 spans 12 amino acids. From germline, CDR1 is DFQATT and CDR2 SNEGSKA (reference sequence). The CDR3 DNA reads TGCAGTGCCGAGGGCGCCTCCTACGACCAGTACTTC. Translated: CSAEGASYDQYF.

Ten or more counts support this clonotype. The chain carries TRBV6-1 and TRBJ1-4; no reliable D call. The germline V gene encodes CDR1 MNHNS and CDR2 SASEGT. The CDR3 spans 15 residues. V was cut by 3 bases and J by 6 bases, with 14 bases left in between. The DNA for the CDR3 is TGTGCCAGCAGTGACCAGGACGGCGAATATGAAAAACTGTTTTTT. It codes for CASSDQDGEYEKLFF.

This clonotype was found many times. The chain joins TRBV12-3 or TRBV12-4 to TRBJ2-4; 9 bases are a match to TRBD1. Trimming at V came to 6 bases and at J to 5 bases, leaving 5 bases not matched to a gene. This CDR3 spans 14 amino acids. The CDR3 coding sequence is TGTGCCAGCAGCCCTACAGGGGGCGAAAACATTCAGTACTTC. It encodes CASSPTGGENIQYF.

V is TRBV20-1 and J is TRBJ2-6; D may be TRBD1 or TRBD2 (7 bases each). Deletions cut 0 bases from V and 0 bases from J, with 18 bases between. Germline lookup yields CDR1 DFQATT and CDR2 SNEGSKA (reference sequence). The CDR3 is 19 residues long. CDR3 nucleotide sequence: TGCAGTGCTAGAGATCTAGGAGGCAGGGGGGGCTCTGGGGCCAACGTCCTGACTTTC. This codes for CSARDLGGRGGSGANVLTF.